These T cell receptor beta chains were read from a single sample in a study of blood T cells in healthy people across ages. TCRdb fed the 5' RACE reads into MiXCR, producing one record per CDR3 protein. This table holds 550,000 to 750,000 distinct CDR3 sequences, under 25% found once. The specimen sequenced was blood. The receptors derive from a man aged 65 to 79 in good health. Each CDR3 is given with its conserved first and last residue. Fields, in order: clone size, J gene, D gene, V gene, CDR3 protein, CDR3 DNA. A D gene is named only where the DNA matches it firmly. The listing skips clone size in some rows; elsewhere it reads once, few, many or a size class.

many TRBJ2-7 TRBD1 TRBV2 CASSATGGMDEQYF TGTGCCAGCAGCGCGACAGGGGGAATGGACGAGCAGTACTTC
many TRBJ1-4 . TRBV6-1 CASRDTGRLFF TGTGCCAGCAGAGATACAGGGCGACTGTTTTTT
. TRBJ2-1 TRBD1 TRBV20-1 CSADRENYNEQFF TGCAGTGCGGACAGGGAAAACTACAATGAGCAGTTCTTC
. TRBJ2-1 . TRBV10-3 CASSLRQGGNEQFF TGTGCCAGCAGTTTAAGGCAGGGGGGCAATGAGCAGTTCTTC
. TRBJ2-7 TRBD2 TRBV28 CASSLSLGLAPRDEQYF TGTGCCAGCAGTTTATCCCTGGGACTAGCCCCGCGGGACGAGCAGTACTTC
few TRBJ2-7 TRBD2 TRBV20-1 CSGQGGGYEQYF TGCAGTGGTCAAGGCGGGGGCTACGAGCAGTACTTC
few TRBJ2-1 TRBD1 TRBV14 CASSQLTGANEQFF TGTGCCAGCAGCCAACTTACAGGGGCCAATGAGCAGTTCTTC
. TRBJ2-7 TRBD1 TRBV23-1 CASLDRGYPYEQYF TGCGCCAGCCTCGACAGGGGGTATCCCTACGAGCAGTACTTC
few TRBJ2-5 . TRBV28 CASLEVGEQYF TGTGCCAGCTTAGAAGTTGGGGAGCAGTACTTC
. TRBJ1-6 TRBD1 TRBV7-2 CASSTQGAIYNSPLHF TGTGCCAGCAGCACCCAGGGGGCAATCTATAATTCACCCCTCCACTTT
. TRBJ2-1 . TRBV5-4 CASGGLASNEQFF TGTGCCAGCGGAGGGCTAGCGTCCAATGAGCAGTTCTTC
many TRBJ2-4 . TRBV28 CASRGSKNIQYF TGTGCCAGCAGAGGGTCCAAAAACATTCAGTACTTC
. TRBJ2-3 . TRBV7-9 CASSSVTDTQYF TGTGCCAGCAGCTCAGTCACAGATACGCAGTATTTT
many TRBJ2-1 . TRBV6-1 CASSEGVTTSGDEQFF TGTGCCAGCAGTGAAGGTGTGACCACGTCAGGCGATGAGCAGTTCTTC
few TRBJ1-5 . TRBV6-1 CASRSATGGTDPQPQHF TGTGCCAGCAGATCGGCAACGGGCGGGACGGACCCTCAGCCCCAGCATTTT
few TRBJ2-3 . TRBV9 CASSTLGGRQADTQYF TGTGCCAGCAGCACGCTAGGGGGACGGCAGGCAGATACGCAGTATTTT
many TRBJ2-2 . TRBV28 CASTRATGELFF TGTGCCAGCACGAGGGCCACCGGGGAGCTGTTTTTT
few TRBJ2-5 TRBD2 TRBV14 CASSQAGGVIETQYF TGTGCCAGCAGCCAAGCGGGAGGGGTTATCGAGACCCAGTACTTC
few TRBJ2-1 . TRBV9 CASSAGGPLGEGHNEQFF TGTGCCAGCTCCGCTGGGGGGCCTTTAGGTGAGGGACACAATGAGCAGTTCTTC
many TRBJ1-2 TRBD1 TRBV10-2 CASSESMQGVTF TGCGCCAGCAGTGAGTCGATGCAGGGGGTGACCTTC
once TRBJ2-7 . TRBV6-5 CASCYSPEVSYEQYF TGTGCCAGCTGTTACTCCCCCGAAGTCTCCTACGAGCAGTACTTC
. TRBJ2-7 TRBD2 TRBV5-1 CASSLGSSGSVNEQYF TGCGCCAGCAGCTTGGGATCTAGCGGGAGTGTCAACGAGCAGTACTTC
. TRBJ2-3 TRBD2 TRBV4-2 CASSQDLSSGGTDTQYF TGTGCCAGCAGCCAAGATTTGTCTAGCGGGGGGACAGATACGCAGTATTTT
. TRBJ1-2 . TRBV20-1 CSASTSGNTF TGCAGTGCTTCTACGTCCGGCAACACCTTC
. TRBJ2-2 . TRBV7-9 CASSPNMDYTGELFF TGTGCCAGCAGCCCGAATATGGACTACACCGGGGAGCTGTTTTTT